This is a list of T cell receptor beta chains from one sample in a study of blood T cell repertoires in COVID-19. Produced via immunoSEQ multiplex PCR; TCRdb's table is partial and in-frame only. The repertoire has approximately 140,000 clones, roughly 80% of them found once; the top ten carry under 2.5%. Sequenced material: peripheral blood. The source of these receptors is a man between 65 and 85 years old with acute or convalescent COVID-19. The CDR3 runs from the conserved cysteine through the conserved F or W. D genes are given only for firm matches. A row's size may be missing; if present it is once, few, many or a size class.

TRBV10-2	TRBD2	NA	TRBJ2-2	CASRIAGGGTGELFF	TGCGCCAGCAGAATAGCGGGAGGGGGTACCGGGGAGCTGTTTTTT
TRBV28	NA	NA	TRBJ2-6	CASSLIGSSGANVLTF	TGTGCCAGCAGTTTAATTGGTAGCTCTGGGGCCAACGTCCTGACTTTC
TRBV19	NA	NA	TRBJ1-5	CASSYQGLDQPQHF	TGTGCCAGTAGTTACCAGGGGCTAGACCAGCCCCAGCATTTT
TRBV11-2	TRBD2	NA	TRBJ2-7	CASSLDSQRLAVSSYEQYF	TGTGCCAGCAGCTTAGATTCCCAAAGGCTAGCGGTCAGCTCCTACGAGCAGTACTTC
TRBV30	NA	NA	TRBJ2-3	CAWRETGTDTQYF	TGTGCCTGGAGGGAAACAGGCACAGATACGCAGTATTTT
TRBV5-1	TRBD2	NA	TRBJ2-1	CASSVLAGPDNEQFF	TGCGCCAGCAGCGTTCTAGCGGGGCCAGACAATGAGCAGTTCTTC
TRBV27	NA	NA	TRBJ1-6	CASSGAAAYNSPLHF	TGTGCCAGCAGTGGAGCCGCTGCCTATAATTCACCCCTCCACTTT
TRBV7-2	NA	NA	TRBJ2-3	CASRTPFRTDTQYF	TGTGCCAGCAGGACACCCTTTCGCACAGATACGCAGTATTTT
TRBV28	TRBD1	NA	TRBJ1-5	CASSLGQGLGPQHF	TGTGCCAGCAGCCTAGGACAGGGCCTAGGGCCCCAGCATTTT
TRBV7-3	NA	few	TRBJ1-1	CASSFRGNTEAFF	TGTGCCAGCAGCTTCAGGGGGAACACTGAAGCTTTCTTT
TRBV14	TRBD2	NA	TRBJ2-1	CASSRRLAAGGNEQFF	TGTGCCAGCAGCCGCCGACTAGCGGCAGGTGGAAATGAGCAGTTCTTC
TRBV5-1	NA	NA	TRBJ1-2	CASSLGSRDYGYTF	TGCGCCAGCAGCTTGGGGTCCCGGGACTATGGCTACACCTTC
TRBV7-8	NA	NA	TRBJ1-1	CASTQGVRAFF	TGTGCCAGCACCCAGGGTGTGAGGGCTTTCTTT
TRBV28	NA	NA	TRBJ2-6	CASWGVQQQGLTF	TGTGCCAGTTGGGGCGTCCAGCAGCAGGGCCTGACTTTC
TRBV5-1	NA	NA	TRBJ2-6	CASSLEGTASSGANVLTF	TGCGCCAGCAGCTTGGAGGGGACTGCCTCCTCTGGGGCCAACGTCCTGACTTTC
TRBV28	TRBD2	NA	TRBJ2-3	CASGPRGGMMGTDTQYF	TGTGCCAGCGGACCTCGGGGAGGGATGATGGGGACAGATACGCAGTATTTT
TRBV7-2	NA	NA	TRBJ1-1	CASSPGGGGSRLEAFF	TGTGCCAGCAGCCCGGGTGGTGGGGGCAGCAGACTTGAAGCTTTCTTT
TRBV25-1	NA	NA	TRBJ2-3	CASSEERKAGTDTQYF	TGTGCCAGCAGTGAAGAGAGGAAGGCAGGCACAGATACGCAGTATTTT
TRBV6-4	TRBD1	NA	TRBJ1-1	CASSQDRDTEAFF	TGTGCCAGCAGTCAGGACAGGGATACTGAAGCTTTCTTT
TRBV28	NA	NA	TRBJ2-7	CASSLQGRGYEQYF	TGTGCCAGCAGTTTACAAGGACGGGGCTACGAGCAGTACTTC
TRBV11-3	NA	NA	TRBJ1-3	CASSEGHSGNTIYF	TGTGCCAGCAGCGAAGGACATTCTGGAAACACCATATATTTT
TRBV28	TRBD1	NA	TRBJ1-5	CASSGRQGGQPQHF	TGTGCCAGCAGTGGACGACAGGGCGGTCAGCCCCAGCATTTT